This T cell receptor (beta chain) is drawn from a study of early T cells in non-severe SARS-CoV-2 infection. Study information: The chains were unpaired, and the sequenced material was bulk RNA from unsorted whole blood. Study-wide results and limits: Anti-spike CD8 responses were favored in VDJdb matching, and private and CD4 specificities were missed.

MiXCR, applied by TCRdb to the 5' RACE reads, yields one record per CDR3 protein. The profile shows some 80,000 distinct CDR3 sequences, approximately 14% of them singletons. The CDR3 length is 15 residues. Trimming pared 1 base from V and 5 bases from J, leaving 14 bases between. The germline V gene has CDR1 SGHDN and CDR2 FVKESK. In its sample, this clonotype was seen many times. Its target is unknown. The rearrangement uses TRBV14 and TRBJ2-5, with D perhaps matching TRBD1 (6 bases). The clonotype comes from an adult who was a healthcare worker with PCR-confirmed SARS-CoV-2 infection or an uninfected control (not recorded which). Source material: whole blood. The CDR3 bases are TGTGCCAGCAGCCAAGGCGTACAGGGATACGAGACCCAGTACTTC. It translates to CASSQGVQGYETQYF.